Presented here are 28 T cell receptor beta chains from one specimen sequenced in a study of shared clonotypes between healthy human individuals. Produced via immunoSEQ multiplex PCR; TCRdb's table is partial and in-frame only. Of roughly 1 million clones in the sample, about 80% were seen once. The material sequenced was memory CD4+ T cells sorted from blood. Subset in this sample: CD45RA-negative fraction. These receptors originate from a man younger than 30 in good health.

This clone occurred a few times. In nucleotides, the CDR3 is TGTGCCAGCAGTAGGGACAGGGAGAACACTGAAGCTTTCTTT. Amino acids: CASSRDRENTEAFF. The rearrangement joins TRBV6-1 to TRBJ1-1; 9 nucleotides align to TRBD1. Per the germline V gene, CDR1 is MNHNS and CDR2 is SASEGT. This CDR3 spans 14 amino acids. The trim removed 5 bases at V and 1 base at J, leaving 2 bases unmatched.

The chain recombines TRBV19 with TRBJ1-2; TRBD1 agrees at 10 bases. There are 15 residues in the CDR3. Germline lookup yields CDR1 LNHDA and CDR2 SQIVND (reference sequence). The trim removed 4 bases at V and 8 bases at J, leaving 10 bases unmatched. The CDR3 DNA sequence: TGTGCCAGTAGTACTAAAAACGACAGGGGGCAAGGCTACACCTTC. This encodes CASSTKNDRGQGYTF.

This rearrangement joins TRBV6-6 to TRBJ2-3, with D maybe TRBD2 (7 bases). The CDR3 covers 16 residues. Deletions cut 8 bases from V and 4 bases from J, with 22 bases between. Germline CDR1 is MNHNY and CDR2 is SVGAGI (reference sequence). The CDR3 DNA reads as TGTGCCAGCTCCAAGGGGGGGAGGGCCATGTCAGATACGCAGTATTTT. Protein product: CASSKGGRAMSDTQYF.

The J gene is TRBJ2-7, the V gene TRBV7-6; no definite D call. This CDR3 has 13 residues. Germline V gene data show CDR1 as SGHVS and CDR2 as FNYEAQ. V lost 1 base and J 6 bases, leaving 10 bases between the germline ends. The CDR3 DNA is TGTGCCAGCAGCTTAGATGAGTCCACCGAGCAGTACTTC. Amino acids: CASSLDESTEQYF.

This sequence joins TRBV4-3 and TRBJ2-1, with TRBD2 identical over 9 bases. V trimming: 0 bases; J trimming: 4 bases; junction bases outside the gene matches: 4. The CDR3 covers 16 residues. The V gene's germline CDR1 is LGHNA and CDR2 YSLEER. CDR3 residues: CASSQDGAGGYNEQFF. CDR3 sequence (DNA): TGCGCCAGCAGCCAAGATGGGGCGGGGGGGTACAATGAGCAGTTCTTC.

The chain carries TRBV18 and TRBJ2-1; TRBD2 matches at 10 bases. CDR3 length equals 16 residues. In germline, CDR1 is KGHSH, CDR2 LQKENI. The ends lost 1 base at V and 9 bases at J; junction bases unmatched: 9. The CDR3 region is CASSPRSSGRRGEQFF. The CDR3 nucleotides read TGTGCCAGCTCACCACGAAGTAGCGGGAGGAGAGGTGAGCAGTTCTTC.

This clone appeared once. The chain has TRBV11-2 and TRBJ2-1; D is uncertain. V was clipped by 4 bases and J by 6 bases, with 7 bases between them. This CDR3 region has 12 residues. The germline V gene encodes CDR1 SGHAT and CDR2 FQNNGV. The CDR3 here is CASSSASNEQFF. The CDR3 coding sequence is TGTGCCAGCAGCTCGGCCAGCAATGAGCAGTTCTTC.

This chain joins TRBV5-1 and TRBJ2-1; 9 nucleotides match TRBD2. The trim removed 4 bases at V and 12 bases at J, leaving 14 bases unmatched. CDR3 size: 15 residues. CDR1 is SGHRS, CDR2 YFSETQ, per germline. The CDR3 nucleotides read TGCGCCAGCAGCAGCAGTTCTAGCGGGGTATCGGCGCAGTTCTTC. It yields the protein CASSSSSSGVSAQFF. The full variable domain, in which reference TRBV5-1 and TRBJ2-1 provide the parts outside the CDR3, is KAGVTQTPRYLIKTRGQQVTLSCSPISGHRSVSWYQQTPGQGLQFLFEYFSETQRNKGNFPGRFSGRQFSNSRSEMNVSTLELGDSALYLCASSSSSSGVSAQFFGPGTRLTVL.

In DNA, the CDR3 is TGCGCCAGCAGCTTGCCTAGCGGGAGGGCCGTTGAGCAGTTCTTC. Its translation is CASSLPSGRAVEQFF. The genes are TRBV5-1 and TRBJ2-1, with 12 bases that match TRBD2. This CDR3 is built from 15 residues. V was clipped by 1 base and J by 9 bases; unmatched bases: 5. Germline V CDR1 and CDR2: SGHRS, YFSETQ. The complete variable domain, with remaining parts taken from reference TRBV5-1 and TRBJ2-1, reads KAGVTQTPRYLIKTRGQQVTLSCSPISGHRSVSWYQQTPGQGLQFLFEYFSETQRNKGNFPGRFSGRQFSNSRSEMNVSTLELGDSALYLCASSLPSGRAVEQFFGPGTRLTVL.

This clone was observed once. The chain carries TRBV4-1 and TRBJ2-3; 7 nucleotides align to TRBD1. Germline V gene sequence: CDR1 MGHRA, CDR2 YSYEKL. J lost 2 bases, V lost 2 bases, and 7 bases had no gene match. The CDR3 sequence is 16 residues long. CDR3 protein: CASSQQTGVFTDTQYF. CDR3 in DNA: TGCGCCAGCAGCCAACAAACAGGGGTCTTCACAGATACGCAGTATTTT.

V and J are TRBV4-1 and TRBJ1-2; maybe TRBD1 (6 bases). Deletions cut 2 bases from V and 5 bases from J, with 21 bases between. Per germline, CDR1 MGHRA and CDR2 YSYEKL. CDR3 length: 17 amino acids. In DNA, the CDR3 is TGCGCCAGCAGCCAAACCTCAAAGACAGGATTAAAATATGGCTACACCTTC. Translation: CASSQTSKTGLKYGYTF.

The chain links TRBV9 to TRBJ1-3, with D perhaps matching TRBD1 (6 bases). This CDR3 has 14 residues. Deletions cut 2 bases from V and 2 bases from J, with 8 bases between. The germline V gene encodes CDR1 SGDLS and CDR2 YYNGEE. CDR3 loop: CASSVRGTGNTIYF. CDR3 DNA sequence: TGTGCCAGCAGCGTCAGGGGCACTGGAAACACCATATATTTT.

This rearrangement joins TRBV7-9 to TRBJ1-1; 9 nucleotides agree with TRBD1. The V gene's germline CDR1 is SEHNR and CDR2 FQNEAQ (reference sequence). CDR3 length: 15 amino acids. Losses at the gene ends were 3 bases for V and 4 bases for J; bases not matched to a gene: 6. CDR3 sequence (DNA): TGTGCCAGCAGCTTGACGGGACAGGGCCTCACTGAAGCTTTCTTT. It yields the protein CASSLTGQGLTEAFF.

The rearrangement joins TRBV27 to TRBJ2-3; 11 bases match TRBD1. Germline V gives CDR1 MNHEY, CDR2 SMNVEV (reference sequence). Trimming at V came to 0 bases and at J to 1 base, leaving 3 bases not matched to a gene. CDR3 length: 17 amino acids. In DNA form, the CDR3 reads TGTGCCAGCAGTTTATCTGGACAGGGGGCCCGCACAGATACGCAGTATTTT. Residues: CASSLSGQGARTDTQYF.

J is TRBJ1-4 and V is TRBV5-1, with TRBD1 as a possible D gene (5 bases). V was cut by 0 bases and J by 8 bases, with 14 bases left in between. The CDR3 has 15 residues. Germline assignment: CDR1 SGHRS and CDR2 YFSETQ. The CDR3 loop is CASSLGSGGGEKLFF. The CDR3 DNA sequence: TGCGCCAGCAGCTTGGGGTCTGGGGGTGGCGAAAAACTGTTTTTT.

This chain links TRBV2 with TRBJ2-5, with no clear D. The germline gives CDR1 SNHLY, CDR2 FYNNEI. The V gene lost 6 bases and the J gene lost 5 bases, with 7 bases spanning the gap. The CDR3 length is 11 residues. CDR3 residues: CASRGWETQYF. Written as DNA, the CDR3 is TGTGCCAGCAGGGGGTGGGAGACCCAGTACTTC.

V usage is TRBV5-1 and J usage is TRBJ2-1; 7 bases line up with TRBD1. The CDR3 is 21 residues long. The V segment lost 1 base and the J segment 5 bases; nucleotides outside the gene matches: 24. Germline V lookup: CDR1 SGHRS, CDR2 YFSETQ. The CDR3 loop is CASSLRRTGRLGIRGDNEQFF. In nucleotides, the CDR3 is TGCGCCAGCAGCTTGCGGAGGACAGGTAGGCTGGGCATTAGAGGAGACAATGAGCAGTTCTTC. The full variable domain, completed using reference TRBV5-1 and TRBJ2-1, is KAGVTQTPRYLIKTRGQQVTLSCSPISGHRSVSWYQQTPGQGLQFLFEYFSETQRNKGNFPGRFSGRQFSNSRSEMNVSTLELGDSALYLCASSLRRTGRLGIRGDNEQFFGPGTRLTVL.

This clone was counted at least ten times. A much larger clonotype is one base distant, so this may be a read error. Other DNA sequences in the same sample also yield this CDR3. The V and J genes are TRBV30 and TRBJ2-1, with a possible D match to TRBD1 (8 bases). Between the trimmed V and J ends, which lost 3 bases and 4 bases, there was a span of 16 bases. Germline V CDR1 and CDR2: GTSNPN, SVGIG (reference sequence). The CDR3 has 15 amino acids. The chain's CDR3 is CAWRGGQGAYNEQFF. The CDR3 DNA reads TGTGCCTGGAGGGGGGGGCAGGGGGCTTACAATGAGCAGTTCTTC.

This clone has only one observation. This sequence joins TRBV10-3 and TRBJ2-1; D remains unclear. The CDR3 runs 14 residues. CDR1 and CDR2 from the germline V gene are ENHRY and SYGVKD. V was trimmed by 2 bases and J by 9 bases, leaving 14 bases between them. CDR3 loop: CAISETQSAVEQFF. The CDR3 nucleotides are TGTGCCATCAGTGAGACCCAGTCGGCGGTTGAGCAGTTCTTC.

This clone has just one count. V gene TRBV5-4 combines with J gene TRBJ2-1; 9 bases align to TRBD1. The germline V gene has CDR1 SGHNT and CDR2 YYREEE (reference sequence). V lost 4 bases to trimming and J lost 8 bases; unmatched junction nucleotides: 7. The CDR3 spans 14 residues. For the CDR3, the DNA is TGTGCCAGCAGCGAGGGACAGGGAGGCTATGAGCAGTTCTTC. Protein: CASSEGQGGYEQFF.

The genes are TRBV5-6 and TRBJ1-3; TRBD1 might be the D (6 bases). The CDR3 loop spans 15 amino acids. V lost 6 bases to trimming and J lost 0 bases, with 13 bases between them. CDR1 and CDR2 (germline): SGHDT, YYEEEE. CDR3 DNA sequence: TGTGCCAGCACCCACACCAGGGGCTCTGGAAACACCATATATTTT. This codes for CASTHTRGSGNTIYF.

The count of this clone is one. This sequence joins TRBV6-6 and TRBJ2-7; 9 bases match TRBD1. The germline gives CDR1 MNHNY, CDR2 SVGAGI (reference sequence). The CDR3 totals 16 residues. V dropped 2 bases and J dropped 3; count of bases not matched to a gene: 8. The CDR3 DNA follows: TGTGCCAGCAGTTACCCGACAGGGGGAAAAATCTACGAGCAGTACTTC. Encoded protein: CASSYPTGGKIYEQYF.

This clone was recorded a few times. The chain recombines TRBV5-1 with TRBJ2-1; possibly TRBD2 for D (6 bases). Trimming pared 2 bases from V and 5 bases from J, leaving 11 bases between. The length of the CDR3 is 14 residues. Germline lookup yields CDR1 SGHRS and CDR2 YFSETQ. For the CDR3, the DNA is TGCGCCAGCAGCTTCGGAGGGCGGGACAATGAGCAGTTCTTC. This encodes CASSFGGRDNEQFF.

For the CDR3, the DNA is TGTGCCAGCAACCGGGACACCAACTCCTACAATGAGCAGTTCTTC. Translated, it gives CASNRDTNSYNEQFF. This rearrangement joins TRBV7-9 to TRBJ2-1; tentative D call: TRBD1 (6 bases). The germline V gene encodes CDR1 SEHNR and CDR2 FQNEAQ (reference sequence). The CDR3 contains 15 residues. V was pared by 7 bases and J by 0 bases, with 13 bases between. Full variable domain (remainder filled in from reference TRBV7-9 and TRBJ2-1): DTGVSQNPRHKITKRGQNVTFRCDPISEHNRLYWYRQTLGQGPEFLTYFQNEAQLEKSRLLSDRFSAERPKGSFSTLEIQRTEQGDSAMYLCASNRDTNSYNEQFFGPGTRLTVL.

The chain links TRBV6-1 to TRBJ1-5; D might be TRBD1 (5 bases). The CDR3 is made up of 14 amino acids. The germline V gene has CDR1 MNHNS and CDR2 SASEGT. Trimming stripped 4 bases from V and 1 base from J, with 8 bases between. The CDR3 loop is CASSAQDSNQPQHF. Written as DNA, the CDR3 is TGTGCCAGCAGTGCACAGGACAGCAATCAGCCCCAGCATTTT.

This clone came up once. The chain combines TRBV14 with TRBJ2-1; tentatively, D is TRBD1 or TRBD2 (5 bases each). From germline, CDR1 is SGHDN and CDR2 FVKESK. Trimming removed 0 bases at V and 14 bases at J, with 14 bases between. The CDR3 contains 13 residues. CDR3 amino acids: CASSQEGVVREFF. DNA for the CDR3: TGTGCCAGCAGCCAAGAGGGGGTAGTTCGGGAGTTCTTC.

The chain joins TRBV7-2 to TRBJ2-1, with a tentative D call TRBD1 (6 bases). The V gene lost 4 bases and the J gene lost 9 bases, with 13 bases spanning the gap. The CDR3 has 13 amino acids. Germline-derived CDR1 and CDR2 are SGHTA and FQGNSA. The DNA for the CDR3 is TGTGCCAGCAGCTGGGGGACAAGCGGTGAGCAGTTCTTC. Translating gives CASSWGTSGEQFF. Together with reference TRBV7-2 and TRBJ2-1, the CDR3 gives the full variable domain: GAGVSQSPSNKVTEKGKDVELRCDPISGHTALYWYRQSLGQGLEFLIYFQGNSAPDKSGLPSDRFSAERTGGSVSTLTIQRTQQEDSAVYLCASSWGTSGEQFFGPGTRLTVL.

The rearrangement uses TRBV5-1 and TRBJ1-4; D remains unclear. Germline CDR1 is SGHRS and CDR2 is YFSETQ. This CDR3 spans 13 amino acids. V gave up 7 bases and J gave up 8 bases, with 15 bases separating them. DNA of the CDR3: TGCGCCAGCTCGCCCTCATTAGGGGAAAAACTGTTTTTT. Translation: CASSPSLGEKLFF.